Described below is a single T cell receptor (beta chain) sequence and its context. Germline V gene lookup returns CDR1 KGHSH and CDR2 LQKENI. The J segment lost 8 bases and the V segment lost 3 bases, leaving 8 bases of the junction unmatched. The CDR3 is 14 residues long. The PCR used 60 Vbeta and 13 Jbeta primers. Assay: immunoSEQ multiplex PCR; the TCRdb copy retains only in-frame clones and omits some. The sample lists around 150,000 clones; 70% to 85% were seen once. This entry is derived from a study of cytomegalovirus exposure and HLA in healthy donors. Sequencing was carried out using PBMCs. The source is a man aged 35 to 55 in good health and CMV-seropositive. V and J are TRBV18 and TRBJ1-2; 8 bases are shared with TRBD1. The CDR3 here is CASSPRTGRLGYTF. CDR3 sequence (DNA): TGTGCCAGCTCACCCCGGACAGGGCGTCTCGGCTACACCTTC. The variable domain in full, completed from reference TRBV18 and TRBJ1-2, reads NAGVMQNPRHLVRRRGQEARLRCSPMKGHSHVYWYRQLPEEGLKFMVYLQKENIIDESGMPKERFSAEFPKEGPSILRIQQVVRGDSAAYFCASSPRTGRLGYTFGSGTRLTVV.